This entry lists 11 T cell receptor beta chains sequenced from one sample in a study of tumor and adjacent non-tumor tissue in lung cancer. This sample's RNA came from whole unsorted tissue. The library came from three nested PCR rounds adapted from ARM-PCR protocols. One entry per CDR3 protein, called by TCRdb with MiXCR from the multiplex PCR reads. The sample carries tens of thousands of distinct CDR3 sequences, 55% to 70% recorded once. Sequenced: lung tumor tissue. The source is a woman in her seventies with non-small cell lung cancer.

CDR3 sequence reads: CANERVAQETQYF. The CDR3 region has the DNA TGTGCCAACGAAAGGGTAGCCCAAGAGACCCAGTACTTC. The gene calls are TRBV25-1 and TRBJ2-5; no firm D call. V was cut by 10 bases and J by 1 base, with 13 bases left in between. The CDR3 is made up of 13 amino acids. The germline CDR1 and CDR2 sequences are MGHDK and SYGVNS.

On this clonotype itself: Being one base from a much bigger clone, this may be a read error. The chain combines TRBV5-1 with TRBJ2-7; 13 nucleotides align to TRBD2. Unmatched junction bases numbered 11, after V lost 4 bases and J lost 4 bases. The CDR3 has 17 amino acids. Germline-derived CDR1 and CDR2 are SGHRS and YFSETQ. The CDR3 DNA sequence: TGCGCCAGCAGCATCGGACTAGCGGGAGTCGGGCTTTACGAGCAGTACTTC. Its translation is CASSIGLAGVGLYEQYF.

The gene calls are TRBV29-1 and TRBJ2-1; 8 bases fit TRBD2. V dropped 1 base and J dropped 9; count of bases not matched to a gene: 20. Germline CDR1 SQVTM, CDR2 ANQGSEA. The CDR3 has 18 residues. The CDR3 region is CSVEAPPGLAEGVSEQFF. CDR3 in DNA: TGCAGCGTTGAAGCCCCCCCAGGACTAGCTGAGGGTGTCAGTGAGCAGTTCTTC.

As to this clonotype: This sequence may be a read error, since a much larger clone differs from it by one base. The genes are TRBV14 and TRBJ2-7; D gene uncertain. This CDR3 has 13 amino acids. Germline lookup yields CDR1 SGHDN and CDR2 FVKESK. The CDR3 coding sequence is TGTGCCAGCAGCCATTCAGCCCATGTCGAGGAGTACTTC. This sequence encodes CASSHSAHVEEYF.

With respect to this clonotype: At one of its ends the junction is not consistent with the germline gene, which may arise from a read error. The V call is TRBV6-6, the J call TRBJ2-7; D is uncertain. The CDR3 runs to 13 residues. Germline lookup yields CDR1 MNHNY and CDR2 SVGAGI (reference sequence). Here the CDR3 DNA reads TGTGCCAACAGTTCGCATGGTGAGAACGAGCAGTACTTC. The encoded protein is CANSSHGENEQYF.

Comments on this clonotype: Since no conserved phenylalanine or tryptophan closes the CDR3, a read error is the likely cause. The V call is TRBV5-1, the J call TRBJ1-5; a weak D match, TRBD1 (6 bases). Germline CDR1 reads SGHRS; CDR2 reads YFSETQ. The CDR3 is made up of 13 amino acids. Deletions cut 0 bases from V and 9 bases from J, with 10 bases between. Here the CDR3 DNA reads TGCGCCAGCAGCTTGGGGACAGAGGGGCCCCAGCATCTT. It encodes CASSLGTEGPQHL.

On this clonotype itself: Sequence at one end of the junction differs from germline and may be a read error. The CDR3 coding sequence is TGTGCCATCAAAAGGGACAGGAGAACCAATGAGCAATTCTTC. This encodes CAIKRDRRTNEQFF. This rearrangement joins TRBV10-3 to TRBJ2-1; TRBD1 agrees at 8 bases. This CDR3 region has 14 residues. The germline gives CDR1 ENHRY, CDR2 SYGVKD.

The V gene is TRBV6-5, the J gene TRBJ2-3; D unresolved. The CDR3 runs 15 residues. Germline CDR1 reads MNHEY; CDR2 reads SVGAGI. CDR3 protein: CVNNYSFMNTDTQYF. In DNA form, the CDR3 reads TGTGTCAACAATTACTCGTTTATGAACACAGATACGCAGTATTTT.

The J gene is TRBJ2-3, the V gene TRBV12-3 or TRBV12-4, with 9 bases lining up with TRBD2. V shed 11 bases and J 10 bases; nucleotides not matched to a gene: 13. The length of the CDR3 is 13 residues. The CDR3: CACRLAGGDAQYF. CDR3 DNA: TGTGCCTGCCGATTGGCGGGGGGGGATGCGCAGTATTTT.

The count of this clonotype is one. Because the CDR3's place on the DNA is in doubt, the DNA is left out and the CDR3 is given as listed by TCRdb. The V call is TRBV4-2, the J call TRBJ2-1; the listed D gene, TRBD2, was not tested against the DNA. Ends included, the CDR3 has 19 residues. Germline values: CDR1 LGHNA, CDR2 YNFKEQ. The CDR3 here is CASSPFAVAGGSSYNERFF.

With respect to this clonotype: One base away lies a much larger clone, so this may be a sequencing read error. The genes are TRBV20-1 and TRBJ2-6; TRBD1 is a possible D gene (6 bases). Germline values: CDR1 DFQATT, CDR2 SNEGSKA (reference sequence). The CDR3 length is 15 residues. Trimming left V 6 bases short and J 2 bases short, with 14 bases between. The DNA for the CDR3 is TGCAGTGCACCGGACTGGGGGCCTGGGGCCAACGTCCTGACTTTC. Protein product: CSAPDWGPGANVLTF.